This T cell receptor beta chain came from a study of T cell responses to AZD1222 COVID-19 vaccine. Study results and caveats: White British people made up most donors, females outnumbered males, and clonal diversity was possibly underestimated.

Repertoires were generated with immunoSEQ multiplex PCR, while TCRdb's copy carries only in-frame clones and drops some. The table lists tens of thousands of clones, roughly nine tenths of them singletons. This clone was counted only a few times. The antigen remains unidentified. The CDR3 sequence is 12 residues long. V was shortened by 3 bases and J by 5 bases, with 4 bases between the two germline ends. Germline V gives CDR1 KGHSH, CDR2 LQKENI. This clonotype originated in an adult in good health. The genes are TRBV18 and TRBJ2-2; D is unresolved. The sample was peripheral blood, taken on day 0 of AZD1222 vaccination. CDR3 amino acids: CASSPSTGELFF. DNA for the CDR3: TGTGCCAGCTCACCCTCTACCGGGGAGCTGTTTTTT.